A selection of T cell receptor beta chains follows, all from one sample in a study of shared clonotypes between healthy human individuals. Libraries were prepared by immunoSEQ multiplex PCR; TCRdb keeps only in-frame clonotypes and omits some of them. Here the sample spans about 680,000 clones, about 74% being singletons. The sequenced sample consisted of memory CD4+ T cells sorted from blood. The receptor set was obtained from a woman aged 25 to 45 in good health. Each CDR3 is given with its conserved first and last residue. A D gene is named only where the DNA matches it firmly. Size is stated for part of the rows, as once, few or many counts, or as a class when the clone is expanded.

clone size | D gene | J gene | V gene | CDR3 DNA | CDR3 protein
. | . | TRBJ2-1 | TRBV11-3 | TGTGCCAGCAGCGAGGGAAACATCTACAATGAGCAGTTCTTC | CASSEGNIYNEQFF
few | . | TRBJ2-7 | TRBV28 | TGTGCCAGCAGCCTCATGGCCGGGGAAGTTTACGAGCAGTACTTC | CASSLMAGEVYEQYF
. | . | TRBJ2-1 | TRBV10-3 | TGTGCCATCACCGGGACCGGGGACAATGAGCAGTTCTTC | CAITGTGDNEQFF
. | . | TRBJ1-1 | TRBV7-9 | TGTGCCAGCAGCTTAGCCTTGGCGGGGGGTGTGAACACTGAAGCTTTCTTT | CASSLALAGGVNTEAFF
. | . | TRBJ2-5 | TRBV19 | TGTGCCAGTAGTTATCAGGGCTCCGAGACCCAGTACTTC | CASSYQGSETQYF
once | . | TRBJ1-1 | TRBV28 | TGTGCCAGCAGCCCCACAGGGCCGGCAAACACTGAAGCTTTCTTT | CASSPTGPANTEAFF
few | TRBD1 | TRBJ2-1 | TRBV7-9 | TGTGCCAGCAGCTCCAGCGCCGGGACAGATTACTACAATGAGCAGTTCTTC | CASSSSAGTDYYNEQFF
. | . | TRBJ1-1 | TRBV19 | TGTGCCAGTAGTATTAATGAGGACACGGGAGAAGCTTTCTTT | CASSINEDTGEAFF
few | TRBD1 | TRBJ1-5 | TRBV2 | TGTGCCAGCCGGGACAGATCCCAAAGCAATCAGCCCCAGCATTTT | CASRDRSQSNQPQHF
. | . | TRBJ1-5 | TRBV28 | TGTGCCAGCAGTTTACCAGGGGCCAACAATCAGCCCCAGCATTTT | CASSLPGANNQPQHF
. | . | TRBJ1-1 | TRBV28 | TGTGCCAGCAGTTTACGGAACACTGAAGCTTTCTTT | CASSLRNTEAFF
. | TRBD1 | TRBJ1-3 | TRBV6-1 | TGTGCCAGCAGTATAACAGGGGCCAGTCGAAACACCATATATTTT | CASSITGASRNTIYF
. | . | TRBJ1-6 | TRBV23-1 | TGCGCCAGCAGTCAATCGGGGGGGGAGGATAATTCACCCCTCCACTTT | CASSQSGGEDNSPLHF
few | . | TRBJ1-3 | TRBV5-5 | TGTGCCAGCAGCTTAGGGTACAGGACCTACTCTGGAAACACCATATATTTT | CASSLGYRTYSGNTIYF
many | TRBD2 | TRBJ2-3 | TRBV5-1 | TGCGCCAGCAGCTTCGTGGCGGGAGGAGGCACAGATACGCAGTATTTT | CASSFVAGGGTDTQYF
. | . | TRBJ2-2 | TRBV7-2 | TGTGCCAGCAGGCCCGGAGGGGGGACCGGGGAGCTGTTTTTT | CASRPGGGTGELFF
. | . | TRBJ1-2 | TRBV27 | TGTGCCAGCAGTTTAATGGCAGACACTAACTATGGCTACACCTTC | CASSLMADTNYGYTF
. | . | TRBJ2-5 | TRBV4-2 | TGTGCCAGCAGCCAGGGCAGGGACCAAGAGACCCAGTACTTC | CASSQGRDQETQYF
once | . | TRBJ2-2 | TRBV29-1 | TGCAGCGTTGAAAAACAGAACACCGGGGAGCTGTTTTTT | CSVEKQNTGELFF
. | TRBD2 | TRBJ2-5 | TRBV7-8 | TGTGCCAGCAGCTCACCAGGGACTAGCGGTTCTCCTCGGGGAGGAGAGACCCAGTACTTC | CASSSPGTSGSPRGGETQYF
. | . | TRBJ1-6 | TRBV28 | TGTGCCAGCAGTCCAAGCTCCTATAATTCACCCCTCCACTTT | CASSPSSYNSPLHF
. | . | TRBJ2-3 | TRBV5-4 | TGTGCCAGCAGCGTAACAGCGTACACAGATACGCAGTATTTT | CASSVTAYTDTQYF
. | . | TRBJ1-2 | TRBV25-1 | TGTGCCAGCAGTGACGGCCCCCCGAAGGACTATGGCTACACCTTC | CASSDGPPKDYGYTF
. | . | TRBJ1-1 | TRBV11-2 | TGTGCCAGCAGCTCGGGGCCCCTGGGGACCGCTGAAGCTTTCTTT | CASSSGPLGTAEAFF
. | . | TRBJ2-7 | TRBV11-2 | TGTGCCAGCAGTCCCAGGGGGGGCCTCAACGAGCAGTACTTC | CASSPRGGLNEQYF
. | . | TRBJ2-5 | TRBV9 | TGTGCCAGCAGCGTAGGAGGAGAGACCCAGTACTTC | CASSVGGETQYF
once | . | TRBJ2-7 | TRBV5-1 | TGCGCCAGCAGCTTGTCCTACGGGGACACAGCCTACGAGCAGTACTTC | CASSLSYGDTAYEQYF
few | . | TRBJ1-2 | TRBV5-4 | TGTGCCAGCAGCCCCCAGGGAAACTATGGCTACACCTTC | CASSPQGNYGYTF
. | TRBD1 | TRBJ2-3 | TRBV6-5 | TGTGCCAGCAGTTACGACAGGGCCTCCACAGATACGCAGTATTTT | CASSYDRASTDTQYF
. | . | TRBJ2-7 | TRBV20-1 | TGCAGTGCTGGCCCGAGTTACGAGCAGTACTTC | CSAGPSYEQYF
once | . | TRBJ1-2 | TRBV19 | TGTGCCAGTAATTGGGGGCGGAACTATGGCTACACCTTC | CASNWGRNYGYTF
. | . | TRBJ2-3 | TRBV10-3 | TGTGCCATCAGTGGTAACCCAAGGGGCCACGGCACAGATACGCAGTATTTT | CAISGNPRGHGTDTQYF
. | TRBD2 | TRBJ2-1 | TRBV5-1 | TGCGCCAGCAGCTTGGTACTAGCGGGGCTCTTAGGACGGGACAATGAGCAGTTCTTC | CASSLVLAGLLGRDNEQFF
few | . | TRBJ2-3 | TRBV27 | TGTGCCAGCAGTCGCCCGGACCTGCCAGATACGCAGTATTTT | CASSRPDLPDTQYF
. | . | TRBJ2-7 | TRBV6-5 | TGTGCCAGCAGTTACAGGGGTGGTGAGCAGTACTTC | CASSYRGGEQYF
. | . | TRBJ1-5 | TRBV19 | TGTGCCAGTAGTATAGATCGAGGGGCTGGGCAGCCCCAGCATTTT | CASSIDRGAGQPQHF
few | . | TRBJ2-7 | TRBV6-5 | TGTGCCAGCAGCCTCGACGGAGGCTACGAGCAGTACTTC | CASSLDGGYEQYF
. | . | TRBJ2-2 | TRBV5-4 | TGTGCCAGCAGCTTGGAGCCCCAGGACACCGGGGAGCTGTTTTTT | CASSLEPQDTGELFF
once | . | TRBJ2-7 | TRBV28 | TGTGCCAGCAGTCTATTGGTCGGCGAGCAGTACTTC | CASSLLVGEQYF
once | . | TRBJ2-1 | TRBV30 | TGTGCCTGGTCTTCCCCGAAGTCGGCGCGAGGGGGGGATGAGCAGTTCTTC | CAWSSPKSARGGDEQFF
. | . | TRBJ2-1 | TRBV14 | TGTGCCAGCAGCCAAGCGTCCGCTGCCTACAATGAGCAGTTCTTC | CASSQASAAYNEQFF